A selection of T cell receptor beta chains follows, all from one sample in a study of OX40 agonist ivuxolimab in advanced cancers. Assay: immunoSEQ multiplex PCR; the TCRdb copy retains only in-frame clones and omits some. This table has 65,000 to 95,000 clones, roughly 88% appearing once. The sample here was CD4+ or CD8+ T cells sorted from blood, taken in a trial of the OX40 agonist ivuxolimab. These receptors came from an adult with an advanced solid tumor such as melanoma, head and neck, liver or kidney cancer. The CDR3 runs from the conserved cysteine through the conserved F or W.

j_gene: TRBJ2-1; v_gene: TRBV2; CDR3aa: CASSEARDYNEQFF
j_gene: TRBJ1-5; v_gene: TRBV7-6; CDR3aa: CASSLRGDGQPQHF
j_gene: TRBJ2-7; v_gene: TRBV2; CDR3aa: CASSERLALGEQYF
j_gene: TRBJ2-1; v_gene: TRBV4-1; CDR3aa: CASSQEPQSSYNEQFF
j_gene: TRBJ2-1; v_gene: TRBV19; CDR3aa: CASKLAGVGNEQFF
j_gene: TRBJ1-1; v_gene: TRBV9; CDR3aa: CASSPTGQGNTEAFF
j_gene: TRBJ2-5; v_gene: TRBV6-6; CDR3aa: CASSPPLGTETQYF
j_gene: TRBJ2-1; v_gene: TRBV7-8; CDR3aa: CASSLAIWGPKAGSYNEQFF
j_gene: TRBJ2-3; v_gene: TRBV28; CDR3aa: CASSSPSGGRPDTQYF
j_gene: TRBJ2-3; v_gene: TRBV7-3; CDR3aa: CASSLLPAGSTDTQYF
j_gene: TRBJ1-1; v_gene: TRBV29-1; CDR3aa: CSVEWGFTEAFF
j_gene: TRBJ2-1; v_gene: TRBV6-1; CDR3aa: CASSAWTSGSNEQFF
j_gene: TRBJ1-5; v_gene: TRBV28; CDR3aa: CATKGGQFNQPQHF
j_gene: TRBJ2-5; v_gene: TRBV2; CDR3aa: CASSVSKTQYF
j_gene: TRBJ1-5; v_gene: TRBV18; CDR3aa: CASSATGGQPQHF
j_gene: TRBJ1-5; v_gene: TRBV4-1; CDR3aa: CASSPTGSNQPQHF
j_gene: TRBJ1-2; v_gene: TRBV4-1; CDR3aa: CASSQEGTGSYGYTF
j_gene: TRBJ2-7; v_gene: TRBV2; CDR3aa: CASSELQGSNEQYF
j_gene: TRBJ2-7; v_gene: TRBV4-2; CDR3aa: CASSQGHLYEQYF
j_gene: TRBJ1-5; v_gene: TRBV28; CDR3aa: CASSWETAVNQPQHF
j_gene: TRBJ2-7; v_gene: TRBV27; CDR3aa: CASSSLGGAYEQYF
j_gene: TRBJ2-2; v_gene: TRBV5-1; CDR3aa: CASSPNANTGELFF
j_gene: TRBJ1-2; v_gene: TRBV7-3; CDR3aa: CASRPRDRGHYGYTF
j_gene: TRBJ2-4; v_gene: TRBV7-9; CDR3aa: CASTTLEVKNIQYF
j_gene: TRBJ2-3; v_gene: TRBV18; CDR3aa: CASSPPSKPDTQYF
j_gene: TRBJ1-1; v_gene: TRBV7-2; CDR3aa: CASSLGWDPEAFF
j_gene: TRBJ2-1; v_gene: TRBV7-8; CDR3aa: CASSPRSDSYNEQFF
j_gene: TRBJ2-7; v_gene: TRBV5-1; CDR3aa: CASSSDSGKKYEQYF
j_gene: .; v_gene: TRBV28; CDR3aa: CASRLQGPGYEQYF
j_gene: TRBJ1-1; v_gene: TRBV29-1; CDR3aa: CSVRVREAFF
j_gene: TRBJ2-1; v_gene: TRBV28; CDR3aa: CASRASSVEQFF
j_gene: TRBJ2-7; v_gene: TRBV9; CDR3aa: CASSVRTGAGEQYF
j_gene: TRBJ1-1; v_gene: TRBV9; CDR3aa: CASSPRTHTEAFF
j_gene: TRBJ2-1; v_gene: TRBV19; CDR3aa: CASSPEIGAYYNEQFF
j_gene: TRBJ2-4; v_gene: TRBV5-5; CDR3aa: CASSLLAGGPKNIQYF
j_gene: TRBJ2-3; v_gene: TRBV28; CDR3aa: CANQTSGSSRGADTQYF
j_gene: TRBJ2-7; v_gene: TRBV18; CDR3aa: CASSPGPRVRYEQYF
j_gene: TRBJ1-5; v_gene: TRBV28; CDR3aa: CASSSDRFLNQPQHF
j_gene: TRBJ1-4; v_gene: TRBV6-5; CDR3aa: CASSKQTYNEKLFF
j_gene: TRBJ2-7; v_gene: TRBV2; CDR3aa: CASRGESYEQYF
j_gene: TRBJ2-3; v_gene: TRBV6-6; CDR3aa: CASRTSTSADTQYF
j_gene: TRBJ1-2; v_gene: TRBV30; CDR3aa: CAWSTGDYGYTF